One and the same sample provided the 26 T cell receptor beta chains below, sequenced in a study of T-cell memory formation after mild COVID-19. MiXCR, run by TCRdb on the 5' RACE reads, gives a single entry per CDR3 protein. The sample includes roughly 400,000 distinct CDR3 sequences, more than 15% of them seen just once. Sequenced material: PBMCs or a T cell subset sorted from them (not recorded which). These receptors came from a man younger than 35 who had mild COVID-19 (a few samples of this study predate the infection). Cell type and time point are not known.

This clonotype was counted many times. This rearrangement joins TRBV6-5 to TRBJ1-1; D is unclear. This CDR3 is built from 14 residues. Trimming shortened V by 0 bases and J by 3 bases, and 8 bases separated the two germline ends. Germline V gene data show CDR1 as MNHEY and CDR2 as SVGAGI. Here the CDR3 DNA reads TGTGCCAGCAGTTACTCGCCGGGGTACACTGAAGCTTTCTTT. It codes for CASSYSPGYTEAFF.

This clonotype was seen a handful of times. The chain couples TRBV4-1 to TRBJ2-5; maybe TRBD2 (5 bases). The V gene lost 0 bases and the J gene lost 4 bases, with 9 bases spanning the gap. This CDR3 is 14 amino acids long. Germline CDR1 reads MGHRA; CDR2 reads YSYEKL. The CDR3 sequence: CASSQDAGVETQYF. CDR3 nucleotide sequence: TGCGCCAGCAGCCAAGATGCCGGGGTAGAGACCCAGTACTTC.

This clonotype was picked up a small number of times. CDR3 protein: CASSEDSLNTEAFF. As DNA, the CDR3 is TGTGCCAGCAGTGAAGACAGCCTGAACACTGAAGCTTTCTTT. The gene calls are TRBV2 and TRBJ1-1; D is uncertain. CDR3 size: 14 residues. Trimming left V 1 base short and J 0 bases short, with 6 bases between. Germline V gene lookup returns CDR1 SNHLY and CDR2 FYNNEI.

This clonotype has ten or more counts. The chain joins TRBV5-1 to TRBJ2-1; 8 nucleotides agree with TRBD2. There are 16 residues in the CDR3. Germline CDR1 reads SGHRS; CDR2 reads YFSETQ. Unmatched junction bases numbered 9, after V lost 0 bases and J lost 7 bases. This CDR3 is CASSLVSGGAKNEQFF. For the CDR3, the DNA is TGCGCCAGCAGCTTGGTGTCCGGGGGGGCCAAGAATGAGCAGTTCTTC.

The rearrangement uses TRBV4-1 and TRBJ2-7, with D maybe TRBD1 (5 bases). The CDR3 runs 13 residues. V was shortened by 1 base and J by 3 bases, with 7 bases between the two germline ends. The germline CDR1 and CDR2 sequences are MGHRA and YSYEKL. The CDR3 sequence is CASSQGTGYEQYV. In DNA, the CDR3 is TGCGCCAGCAGCCAAGGAACAGGCTACGAGCAGTACGTC.

In its sample, this clonotype was seen a few times. V is TRBV29-1 and J is TRBJ2-3; D perhaps matches TRBD1 (6 bases). From germline, CDR1 is SQVTM and CDR2 ANQGSEA. The CDR3 spans 13 residues. With 3 bases removed from V and 4 bases from J, the gap between germline ends came to 11 bases. The CDR3 bases are TGCAGCGTTGAGGGGGCGTTCGCAGATACGCAGTATTTT. Protein sequence: CSVEGAFADTQYF.

This sequence joins TRBV9 and TRBJ2-1, with D unclear. Germline assignment: CDR1 SGDLS and CDR2 YYNGEE. Trimming took 4 bases from V and 3 from J, leaving 14 bases between them. CDR3 length equals 15 residues. The CDR3 DNA reads TGTGCCAGCAGCCCTCCCAGGACCCTCTACAATGAGCAGTTCTTC. Its protein product is CASSPPRTLYNEQFF.

This clonotype was picked up a small number of times. The J gene is TRBJ2-2, the V gene TRBV5-1; D is unclear. The V end lost 6 bases, the J end lost 4 bases, and 4 bases lay between the germline ends. The germline gives CDR1 SGHRS, CDR2 YFSETQ. This CDR3 spans 11 amino acids. CDR3 loop: CASMSTGELFF. The CDR3 DNA is TGCGCCAGCATGAGCACCGGGGAGCTGTTTTTT.

This clonotype was seen more than once but under ten times. This chain links TRBV4-3 with TRBJ1-3; TRBD1 might be the D (6 bases). Germline CDR1 and CDR2: LGHNA and YSLEER. Deletions cut 2 bases from V and 7 bases from J, with 12 bases between. This CDR3 spans 14 amino acids. The CDR3 DNA sequence: TGCGCCAGCAGCCAATCCCAGGGGTGGAACACCATATATTTT. Protein sequence: CASSQSQGWNTIYF.

The CDR3 spells CASGPQLGQVLEQYF. The CDR3 DNA follows: TGTGCCAGCGGACCTCAACTGGGACAAGTCCTCGAGCAGTACTTC. J is TRBJ2-7 and V is TRBV28, with a tentative D call TRBD1 (6 bases). The CDR3 consists of 15 residues. Between the trimmed V and J ends, which lost 8 bases and 6 bases, there was a span of 23 bases. Germline V lookup: CDR1 MDHEN, CDR2 SYDVKM.

The rearrangement joins TRBV7-8 to TRBJ1-1; D perhaps matches TRBD1 (5 bases). Between the trimmed V and J ends, which lost 5 bases and 3 bases, there was a span of 13 bases. Germline-derived CDR1 and CDR2 are SGHVS and FQNEAQ. The CDR3 runs to 14 residues. For the CDR3, the DNA is TGTGCCAGCAGCGCCTCGGGGCCCTACACTGAAGCTTTCTTT. Translating gives CASSASGPYTEAFF.

This clonotype was picked up many times. The CDR3 DNA reads TGTGCCAGCGGTATCGATACTGGGGCCAACGTCCTGACTTTC. This gives the protein CASGIDTGANVLTF. The chain recombines TRBV12-3 or TRBV12-4 with TRBJ2-6; D call uncertain. The CDR3 is 14 amino acids. The V end was cut by 8 bases, the J end by 2 bases, with 10 bases between.

This chain joins TRBV4-1 and TRBJ1-3; D remains unclear. The ends were cut back, 0 bases at V and 0 bases at J, with 12 bases in the middle. Germline loops: CDR1 MGHRA, CDR2 YSYEKL. There are 17 residues in the CDR3. The CDR3 nucleotides are TGCGCCAGCAGCCAAGAGGCGCTTACAGACTCTGGAAACACCATATATTTT. Translating gives CASSQEALTDSGNTIYF.

The rearrangement joins TRBV7-9 to TRBJ1-6; D possibly corresponds to TRBD1 (5 bases). Trimming took off 6 bases at V and 11 bases at J, with 14 bases between the two ends. The germline CDR1 and CDR2 sequences are SEHNR and FQNEAQ (reference sequence). This CDR3 contains 13 residues. The CDR3 reads CASRTGTQAPLHF. The CDR3 bases are TGTGCCAGCAGAACCGGGACGCAGGCACCCCTCCACTTT.

This clonotype was found a few times. The chain employs TRBV20-1 and TRBJ2-1, with 8 bases identical to TRBD2. CDR1 and CDR2 (germline): DFQATT, SNEGSKA (reference sequence). With V trimmed by 1 base and J by 6 bases, 8 bases remained unmatched. This CDR3 has 15 amino acids. CDR3 protein: CSARVAAGGRNEQFF. DNA for the CDR3: TGCAGTGCTAGAGTTGCTGCGGGGGGACGCAATGAGCAGTTCTTC.

This clonotype was picked up many times. The chain couples TRBV7-9 to TRBJ1-3, with 11 bases matching TRBD1. The CDR3 extends over 16 amino acids. Germline values: CDR1 SEHNR, CDR2 FQNEAQ (reference sequence). J was trimmed by 0 bases and V by 11 bases; bases with no gene match: 9. CDR3 DNA: TGTGCCTCACGCACGGGGACAGGGGGCTCTGGAAACACCATATATTTT. Encoded protein: CASRTGTGGSGNTIYF.

The rearrangement joins TRBV7-2 to TRBJ2-2; D may match TRBD1 or TRBD2 (5 bases each). V lost 1 base and J lost 4, with 13 bases in between. This CDR3 region has 16 residues. Germline CDR1 reads SGHTA; CDR2 reads FQGNSA. CDR3 amino acids: CASSLGGFGATGELFF. The CDR3 nucleotides read TGTGCCAGCAGCTTAGGGGGGTTCGGGGCCACCGGGGAGCTGTTTTTT.

The J gene is TRBJ2-1, the V gene TRBV12-5; 8 nucleotides agree with TRBD1. Trimming took 1 base from V and 6 from J; bases not matched to a gene: 2. The CDR3 extends over 14 amino acids. Germline assignment: CDR1 LGHNT and CDR2 FRNRAP. CDR3 in amino acids: CASGLGTGINEQFF. CDR3 sequence (DNA): TGTGCTAGTGGTTTGGGGACAGGGATCAATGAGCAGTTCTTC. The complete variable domain, with remaining parts taken from reference TRBV12-5 and TRBJ2-1, reads DARVTQTPRHKVTEMGQEVTMRCQPILGHNTVFWYRQTMMQGLELLAYFRNRAPLDDSGMPKDRFSAEMPDATLATLKIQPSEPRDSAVYFCASGLGTGINEQFFGPGTRLTVL.

The CDR3: CASSIFGPTEAFF. The CDR3 region has the DNA TGTGCCAGTAGTATATTCGGGCCTACTGAAGCTTTCTTT. This chain uses TRBV19 with TRBJ1-1; D call uncertain. V was pared by 2 bases and J by 5 bases, with 9 bases between. Per germline, CDR1 LNHDA and CDR2 SQIVND (reference sequence). CDR3 length: 13 residues.

This clonotype has at least ten counts. This sequence joins TRBV20-1 and TRBJ2-3; D not resolved. V was cut by 1 base and J by 2 bases, with 22 bases left in between. The CDR3 has 18 residues. Germline loops: CDR1 DFQATT, CDR2 SNEGSKA (reference sequence). The CDR3 coding sequence is TGCAGTGCTAGAGCTCTAGAAGTGAGCGTCTATCCCACAGATACGCAGTATTTT. Translating gives CSARALEVSVYPTDTQYF.

The chain employs TRBV29-1 and TRBJ2-3; possible D gene TRBD2, 5 bases. V lost 7 bases, J lost 4 bases, and 18 bases lay in between. This CDR3 has 14 residues. The germline CDR1 and CDR2 sequences are SQVTM and ANQGSEA. DNA of the CDR3: TGCAGCGGCACCCGGGATCCCAATGCAGATACGCAGTATTTT. This translates into CSGTRDPNADTQYF.

This clonotype was counted between two and nine times. The gene calls are TRBV4-3 and TRBJ2-2; TRBD1 agrees at 7 bases. CDR1 LGHNA and CDR2 YSLEER come from the germline V gene. This CDR3 has 16 residues. V trimming: 1 base; J trimming: 3 bases; junction bases outside the gene matches: 5. The CDR3 sequence: CASSQGAGGYTGELFF. CDR3 nucleotides: TGCGCCAGCAGCCAAGGGGCAGGGGGATACACCGGGGAGCTGTTTTTT.

This clonotype came up a few times. The chain couples TRBV18 to TRBJ1-2; a weak D match, TRBD1 (5 bases). CDR3 length: 15 residues. V lost 6 bases and J 3 bases, leaving 17 bases between the germline ends. Germline V gene data show CDR1 as KGHSH and CDR2 as LQKENI. CDR3 in DNA: TGTGCCAGCTCCCCCGGCGGCGGGGGATACTATGGCTACACCTTC. Protein: CASSPGGGGYYGYTF.

This clonotype was seen repeatedly, ten times or more. The chain has TRBV12-3 or TRBV12-4 and TRBJ2-1; TRBD2 agrees at 8 bases. CDR3 length: 16 residues. With 7 bases clipped from V and 5 bases from J, the junction kept 13 bases outside the gene matches. CDR3: CASILQGLAGNNEQFF. CDR3 nucleotides: TGTGCCAGCATCCTCCAAGGGCTAGCGGGTAACAATGAGCAGTTCTTC.

A few counts support this clonotype. This chain joins TRBV7-6 and TRBJ2-5; 9 nucleotides line up with TRBD1. After removal of 5 bases from V and 1 base from J, the junction contained 14 bases not matched to a gene. This CDR3 comprises 18 residues. Germline assignment: CDR1 SGHVS and CDR2 FNYEAQ. CDR3 residues: CASSQRIVTGGLQETQYF. The CDR3, as DNA: TGTGCCAGCAGCCAAAGGATAGTGACAGGGGGACTCCAAGAGACCCAGTACTTC.

This clonotype turned up a few times. The chain combines TRBV7-2 with TRBJ2-1, with 7 bases matching TRBD2. The CDR3 runs 15 residues. CDR1 is SGHTA and CDR2 is FQGNSA in the germline V gene. V trimming: 0 bases; J trimming: 3 bases; junction bases outside the gene matches: 2. The CDR3 here is CASSLASSGYNEQFF. The CDR3, as DNA: TGTGCCAGCAGCTTAGCGTCTAGCGGCTACAATGAGCAGTTCTTC.